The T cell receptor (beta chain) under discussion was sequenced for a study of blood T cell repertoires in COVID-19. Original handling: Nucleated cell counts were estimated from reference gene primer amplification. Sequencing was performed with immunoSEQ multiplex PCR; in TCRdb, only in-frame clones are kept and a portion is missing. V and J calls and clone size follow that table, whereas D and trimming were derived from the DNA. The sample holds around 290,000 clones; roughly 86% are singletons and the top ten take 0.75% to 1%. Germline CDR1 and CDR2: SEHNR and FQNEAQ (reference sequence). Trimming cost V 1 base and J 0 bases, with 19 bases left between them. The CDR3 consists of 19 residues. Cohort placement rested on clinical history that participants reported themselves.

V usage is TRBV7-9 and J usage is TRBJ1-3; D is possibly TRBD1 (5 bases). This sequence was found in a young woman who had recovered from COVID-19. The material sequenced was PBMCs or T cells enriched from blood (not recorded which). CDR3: CASSLEAGGPWGSGNTIYF. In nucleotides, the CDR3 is TGTGCCAGCAGCTTAGAGGCGGGGGGACCCTGGGGCTCTGGAAACACCATATATTTT.